Listed below are T cell receptor beta chains from one sample, sequenced in a study of response to subunit inactivated influenza vaccine. MiXCR, applied by TCRdb to the RT-PCR reads, yields one record per CDR3 protein. The repertoire holds 650,000 to 800,000 distinct CDR3 sequences, with roughly 18% as singletons. The material was PBMCs from blood, obtained around 5 days after vaccination. All receptors derive from a man between 45 and 60 years old who received an inactivated influenza vaccine. CDR3s include the opening cysteine and the closing phenylalanine or tryptophan. A D gene is named only where the DNA matches it firmly. Expanded clones get a size class; other rows say once, few or many, or leave the size out.

V gene	D gene	CDR3 length	clone size	J gene	CDR3 DNA	CDR3 protein
TRBV20-1	NA	13	many	TRBJ1-5	TGCAGTGCTAGTGGTCACAGCAATCAGCCCCAGCATTTT	CSASGHSNQPQHF
TRBV20-1	TRBD2	19	NA	TRBJ2-1	TGCAGTGCTAGAGACCCTAGCGGGAGCGCGGGGAGCTCCTACAATGAGCAGTTCTTC	CSARDPSGSAGSSYNEQFF
TRBV20-1	NA	15	few	TRBJ2-7	TGCAGTGCTCAGATGGCAGACCCGAGCTCCTACGAGCAGTACTTC	CSAQMADPSSYEQYF
TRBV24-1	NA	13	NA	TRBJ2-7	TGTGCCACCATCGGCCGGTGCTCCTACGAGCAGTACTTC	CATIGRCSYEQYF
TRBV5-1	TRBD2	16	NA	TRBJ2-5	TGCGCCAGCAGCTTAAGCGGGAGGGCCTTACGGGAGACCCAGTACTTC	CASSLSGRALRETQYF
TRBV2	NA	14	once	TRBJ2-5	TGTGCCAGCAGTGAAGCTCGGGGGCGAGAGACCCAGTACTTC	CASSEARGRETQYF
TRBV5-1	NA	13	NA	TRBJ1-1	TGCGCCAGCAGGCTCACGGACGGTGCTGAAGCTTTCTTT	CASRLTDGAEAFF
TRBV7-2	NA	14	few	TRBJ2-1	TGTGCCAGCAGCCCCCGGACAGCTTACAATGAGCAGTTCTTC	CASSPRTAYNEQFF
TRBV12-3/TRBV12-4	TRBD1	14	few	TRBJ1-2	TGTGCCAGCAGGAACTCAGGGGGAAGCTATGGCTACACCTTC	CASRNSGGSYGYTF
TRBV20-1	NA	15	NA	TRBJ2-2	TGCAGTGCTAGAACGGCGGGGCGTTGGTCCGGGGAGCTGTTTTTT	CSARTAGRWSGELFF
TRBV6-1	NA	14	few	TRBJ2-2	TGTGCCAGCAGCCACACTTCCCCCACCGGGGAGCTGTTTTTT	CASSHTSPTGELFF
TRBV20-1	TRBD1	17	NA	TRBJ1-1	TGCAGTGCTAGAGATAAATTTGGACAGGGGATTAGGACTGAAGCTTTCTTT	CSARDKFGQGIRTEAFF
TRBV5-5	NA	13	many	TRBJ2-4	TGTGCCAGCAACGATCGACCAGGGGACATTCAGTACTTC	CASNDRPGDIQYF
TRBV11-2	NA	14	NA	TRBJ2-7	TGTGCCAGCAGCTTGGACAGACTGGGGGGCGAGCAGTACTTC	CASSLDRLGGEQYF
TRBV7-2	NA	14	many	TRBJ1-2	TGTGCCAGCAGCCTGCCGACAGAAAACTATGGCTACACCTTC	CASSLPTENYGYTF
TRBV11-2	NA	14	NA	TRBJ1-3	TGTGCCAGCAGCTCGACAGGCTTGGACAACACCATATATTTT	CASSSTGLDNTIYF
TRBV25-1	NA	13	NA	TRBJ2-2	TGTGCCAGCAGTGGGGGTCGCACCGGGGAGCTGTTTTTT	CASSGGRTGELFF
TRBV18	NA	15	NA	TRBJ2-7	TGTGCCAGCTCACCATTGACAGGCGACACCTACGAGCAGTACTTC	CASSPLTGDTYEQYF
TRBV7-9	TRBD1	14	NA	TRBJ1-3	TGTGCCAGCAGGAGGACAGGGGGCATCGACACCATATATTTT	CASRRTGGIDTIYF
TRBV20-1	TRBD2	16	few	TRBJ2-3	TGCAGTGCTAGAGAGGCTAGCGGGAGGACTGGAGATACGCAGTATTTT	CSAREASGRTGDTQYF
TRBV7-2	NA	11	many	TRBJ2-7	TGTGCCAGCAGCCCTGGCAACGAGCAGTACTTC	CASSPGNEQYF
TRBV11-2	NA	17	NA	TRBJ2-1	TGTGCCAGCAGCTTAGAGTGGCCGGGGGGCCAGAACAATGAGCAGTTCTTC	CASSLEWPGGQNNEQFF
TRBV7-2	NA	12	many	TRBJ2-3	TGTGCCAGCAGCCGGACTGGAGATACGCAGTATTTT	CASSRTGDTQYF
TRBV12-3/TRBV12-4	NA	14	few	TRBJ1-1	TGTGCCAGCAGTTTAGTTGCAGGGTCCACTGAAGCTTTCTTT	CASSLVAGSTEAFF
TRBV7-2	TRBD1	14	many	TRBJ2-5	TGTGCCAGCAGCTTCCGGACAGGGGGAGAGACCCAGTACTTC	CASSFRTGGETQYF
TRBV6-1	TRBD1	15	few	TRBJ1-1	TGTGCCAGCAGACCCGGGACAGAGAGGTACACTGAAGCTTTCTTT	CASRPGTERYTEAFF
TRBV21-1	NA	15	few	TRBJ2-1	TGTGCCAGCAGCTTGACCTTCTTAGGGGACAATGAGCAGTTCTTC	CASSLTFLGDNEQFF
TRBV12-3/TRBV12-4	TRBD2	13	many	TRBJ2-1	TGTGCCAGCAGCCCGACTAGCGGGATGAAGCAGTTCTTC	CASSPTSGMKQFF
TRBV5-1	NA	13	once	TRBJ2-7	TGCGCCAGCAGCTTGTCCGGGCGCCCCGAGCAGTACTTC	CASSLSGRPEQYF
TRBV4-1	NA	16	few	TRBJ1-4	TGCGCCAGCAGCCAAGAAATTTGGGCAGGGTCTGGAAAACTGTTTTTT	CASSQEIWAGSGKLFF
TRBV7-9	TRBD1	17	NA	TRBJ2-1	TGTGCCAGCAGCCCCTGGAAGGGGACAGGGGACTACAATGAGCAGTTCTTC	CASSPWKGTGDYNEQFF
TRBV10-3	NA	14	NA	TRBJ1-1	TGTGCCATCAGTGAAGGACCGACGAACACTGAAGCTTTCTTT	CAISEGPTNTEAFF
TRBV12-3/TRBV12-4	NA	12	NA	TRBJ2-5	TGTGCCAGCAGTTTAGGCGGGCCACACCAGTACTTC	CASSLGGPHQYF
TRBV7-3	NA	15	NA	TRBJ1-2	TGTGCCAGCAGCCCAACAGGGTCGATAGACTATGGCTACACCTTC	CASSPTGSIDYGYTF
TRBV7-9	NA	13	NA	TRBJ1-2	TGTGCCAGCAGCTTAACAAGTGGGCCCCTCTACACCTTC	CASSLTSGPLYTF
TRBV5-1	TRBD1	14	many	TRBJ2-5	TGTGCCAGCAGCCTGGGACAGTTGCAAGAGACCCAGTACTTC	CASSLGQLQETQYF
TRBV18	TRBD1	15	NA	TRBJ1-4	TGTGCCAGCTCACTCCACAGGGGAGAACGTGAAAAACTGTTTTTT	CASSLHRGEREKLFF
TRBV5-1	NA	14	NA	TRBJ2-3	TGCGCCAGCAGCTTTGGAGGGACAGCAGATACGCAGTATTTT	CASSFGGTADTQYF
TRBV20-1	TRBD2	16	many	TRBJ2-5	TGCAGTGCTAGAGTAATGACCGGGAGGATCCAAGAGACCCAGTACTTC	CSARVMTGRIQETQYF
TRBV20-1	NA	14	few	TRBJ2-3	TGCAGTGGTGTCACCGGGGGCTGGAGAGATACGCAGTATTTT	CSGVTGGWRDTQYF
TRBV10-3	NA	16	NA	TRBJ2-3	TGTGCCATCAGTCCCAGGGGGGCTACTAGCACAGATACGCAGTATTTT	CAISPRGATSTDTQYF
TRBV5-6	NA	13	NA	TRBJ2-5	TGTGCCACAAAGTGGGCTGGACAAGAGACCCAGTACTTC	CATKWAGQETQYF
TRBV20-1	TRBD2	15	NA	TRBJ2-1	TGCAGTGCTATACTAGCGGGAGGGCCTGGTGGTGAGCAGTTCTTC	CSAILAGGPGGEQFF
TRBV2	NA	12	NA	TRBJ2-5	TGTGCCAGCAGTGAAGCGGGAGGGACCCAGTACTTC	CASSEAGGTQYF
TRBV12-3/TRBV12-4	TRBD1	15	NA	TRBJ1-2	TGTGCCAGCAGTAATACGCGGACAGGGGGCTATGGCTACACCTTC	CASSNTRTGGYGYTF
TRBV7-8	TRBD2	19	NA	TRBJ2-7	TGTGCCAGCAGCTTAGCTCGACTAGCGGGGGCCTCTCTCTCCTACGAGCAGTACTTC	CASSLARLAGASLSYEQYF
TRBV30	NA	12	few	TRBJ1-6	TGTGCCTGGAAGCTGAATAATTCACCCCTCCACTTT	CAWKLNNSPLHF
TRBV10-3	TRBD2	17	few	TRBJ2-3	TGTGCCATGGGACCTCCGGGACTAGGGGGGAGCACAGATACGCAGTATTTT	CAMGPPGLGGSTDTQYF
TRBV5-1	NA	12	NA	TRBJ2-7	TGCGCCAGCAGCTTGGACGGGAAAAGGCAGTACTTC	CASSLDGKRQYF
TRBV6-1	TRBD1	17	NA	TRBJ2-7	TGTGCCAGTCGAGGAGGTCAGGGGGCTTTCTACTGGGACGAGCAGTACTTC	CASRGGQGAFYWDEQYF
TRBV20-1	NA	13	few	TRBJ2-3	TGCAGCCGAAGTCGGGGAGGATCAGATACGCAGTATTTT	CSRSRGGSDTQYF
TRBV20-1	NA	11	few	TRBJ2-1	TGCAGTGCGTCGCAGGGTAATGAGCAGTTCTTC	CSASQGNEQFF
TRBV27	TRBD2	16	few	TRBJ2-3	TGTGCCAGCAGGAGAGGACTAGCGGGGGCCACAGATACGCAGTATTTT	CASRRGLAGATDTQYF
TRBV30	NA	14	NA	TRBJ2-5	TGTGCCTTGGGGGGCAGGGGGGGCAGAGAGACCCAGTACTTC	CALGGRGGRETQYF